This T cell receptor beta chain was recorded in a study of blood T cell repertoires in COVID-19. Study-wide background: Material from acute and convalescent COVID-19 was sourced from the United States, Italy and Spain. Sample material is recorded as cDNA or gDNA derived from T cells, B-cell-depleted T cells, or PBMCs.

In the authors' workflow: Amplified reference gene primers provided the basis for estimating nucleated cell counts. Assay used: immunoSEQ multiplex PCR; TCRdb lists only in-frame clones, some missing. That table gives V, J and clone size, and the DNA gave D and trimming. The data show around 130,000 clones, approximately 83% seen once. CDR3 size: 14 residues. Trimming removed 1 base at V and 6 bases at J, with 12 bases between. In germline, CDR1 is SEHNR, CDR2 FQNEAQ (reference sequence). V and J are TRBV7-9 and TRBJ1-2, with D unresolved. The sequenced material came from peripheral blood. The sequence derives from a woman in her 70s with acute or convalescent COVID-19. CDR3: CASSLVPQANGYTF. Here the CDR3 DNA reads TGTGCCAGCAGCTTAGTGCCGCAAGCTAATGGCTACACCTTC. The full variable domain, completed using reference TRBV7-9 and TRBJ1-2, is DTGVSQNPRHKITKRGQNVTFRCDPISEHNRLYWYRQTLGQGPEFLTYFQNEAQLEKSRLLSDRFSAERPKGSFSTLEIQRTEQGDSAMYLCASSLVPQANGYTFGSGTRLTVV.